What follows is one T cell receptor (beta chain) and its context. Its antigen is as yet unknown. The authors spiked synthetic TCR analog templates into each PCR. Sequencing was performed with immunoSEQ multiplex PCR; in TCRdb, only in-frame clones are kept and a portion is missing. The sample includes around 66,000 clones, approximately 80% of them seen just once. Time point indicated: pretreatment peripheral blood. This CDR3 has 14 residues. Germline loops: CDR1 SGHTA, CDR2 FQGNSA. Trimming pared 0 bases from V and 9 bases from J, leaving 12 bases between. This entry belongs to a study of PD-L1 blockade in urothelial cancer. Study details: Once treatment had started, blood was analyzed at 3 weeks (second dose) and again at 6 weeks. Whole-study results and caveats: Pretreatment peripheral blood TCR clonality that fell below the median predicted better survival among the patients studied.

The specimen comprised PBMCs, sampled around atezolizumab (anti-PD-L1) treatment. The V and J genes are TRBV7-2 and TRBJ2-1, with a weak D call TRBD2 (6 bases). This clonotype originated in a man aged 70-80 years with urothelial cancer. This CDR3 is CASSLALSGGEQFF. Written as DNA, the CDR3 is TGTGCCAGCAGCTTAGCGCTTTCCGGGGGTGAGCAGTTCTTC.